Following are 17 T cell receptor beta chains from one sample sequenced in a study of human T cells and chemical hapten exposure (dated by TCRdb to the early 2020s). Libraries were constructed by RACE. The reads were generated on a NextSeq 500. The public reads were reprocessed in TCRdb via fastp at Q25 and MiXCR, keeping in-frame beta chains. Identical CDR3 proteins give one entry, which carries the most common genes and DNA. The table for this sample lists over 100,000 distinct CDR3 sequences; approximately 9% of them were counted only once. The ten largest account for about 2% of the sample. The time point label, as the study defines it: healthy volunteer bleed at 2 weeks. Total RNA was extracted from unfractionated whole blood that had been collected in Tempus Blood RNA tubes. The specimen sequenced was whole blood. Receptors were obtained from a male donor in good health. Some clones in this sample may be carry-over from other donors' samples.

In this sample, this clonotype turned up a few times. The gene calls are TRBV13 and TRBJ2-7; TRBD1 agrees at 7 bases. The CDR3 extends over 13 amino acids. V shed 5 bases and J 3 bases; nucleotides not matched to a gene: 4. Germline CDR1 reads PRHDT; CDR2 reads FYEKMQ (reference sequence). CDR3 nucleotides: TGTGCCAGCAGCATTGGGGACAGCTACGAGCAGTACTTC. Protein sequence: CASSIGDSYEQYF.

In its sample, this clonotype was seen a few times. The chain uses TRBV2 and TRBJ2-1; 9 bases line up with TRBD1. With 5 bases clipped from V and 8 bases from J, the junction kept 4 bases outside the gene matches. This CDR3 contains 13 residues. Germline values: CDR1 SNHLY, CDR2 FYNNEI. The chain's CDR3 is CASSSDRGDEQFF. The DNA of the CDR3 is TGTGCCAGCAGTTCCGACAGGGGGGATGAGCAGTTCTTC. The complete variable domain, with remaining parts taken from reference TRBV2 and TRBJ2-1, reads EPEVTQTPSHQVTQMGQEVILRCVPISNHLYFYWYRQILGQKVEFLVSFYNNEISEKSEIFDDQFSVERPDGSNFTLKIRSTKLEDSAMYFCASSSDRGDEQFFGPGTRLTVL.

This clonotype was seen repeatedly, ten times or more. The gene calls are TRBV29-1 and TRBJ2-7; D is unresolved. This CDR3 is built from 14 residues. Germline loops: CDR1 SQVTM, CDR2 ANQGSEA. Trimming left V 4 bases short and J 1 base short, with 14 bases between. CDR3 sequence (DNA): TGCAGCGTTGTGAAGGCGGCCACATCCTACGAGCAGTACTTC. It is translated as CSVVKAATSYEQYF.

The chain is built from TRBV5-1 and TRBJ2-3; D is unresolved. This CDR3 spans 15 amino acids. V was trimmed by 4 bases and J by 1 base, leaving 13 bases between them. The germline V gene has CDR1 SGHRS and CDR2 YFSETQ. CDR3 in DNA: TGCGCCAGCAGCGATGAAAGGCAGGGCACAGATACGCAGTATTTT. Its translation: CASSDERQGTDTQYF.

Turning to this clonotype: One end of the junction does not line up with germline, which may come from a read error. This rearrangement joins TRBV11-1 to TRBJ2-7, with no clear D. Germline V CDR1 and CDR2: SGHAT, FQDESV (reference sequence). The CDR3 is made up of 13 amino acids. CDR3 sequence: CASSLGQIYEQCF. CDR3 DNA sequence: TGTGCCAGCAGCTTAGGCCAGATCTACGAGCAGTGCTTC.

In this sample, this clonotype turned up a few times. The V and J genes are TRBV7-8 and TRBJ2-3, with D perhaps TRBD1 or TRBD2 (5 bases each). This CDR3 contains 15 residues. V lost 4 bases to trimming and J lost 7 bases, with 18 bases between them. Germline assignment: CDR1 SGHVS and CDR2 FQNEAQ. The CDR3: CASSSDGSWGHTQYF. CDR3 coding DNA: TGTGCCAGCAGCTCGGACGGATCTTGGGGACATACGCAGTATTTT.

This clonotype was seen repeatedly, ten times or more. The rearrangement links TRBV18 to TRBJ1-5; a weak D match, TRBD1 (6 bases). Trimming removed 4 bases at V and 2 bases at J, with 9 bases between. The CDR3 spans 14 residues. Germline V gene data show CDR1 as KGHSH and CDR2 as LQKENI. The CDR3 reads CASSLSGGNQPQHF. Written as DNA, the CDR3 is TGTGCCAGCTCACTTTCAGGGGGCAATCAGCCCCAGCATTTT.

V usage is TRBV6-2 or TRBV6-3 and J usage is TRBJ1-5, with D unresolved. This CDR3 is 14 amino acids long. V gave up 2 bases and J gave up 3 bases, with 8 bases separating them. CDR1 is MNHEY and CDR2 is SVGEGT in the germline V gene. The CDR3: CASSYTSPNQPQHF. DNA of the CDR3: TGTGCCAGCAGTTACACATCCCCCAATCAGCCCCAGCATTTT.

The chain couples TRBV12-3 or TRBV12-4 to TRBJ2-1, with D perhaps matching TRBD2 (6 bases). The CDR3 has 16 amino acids. V lost 4 bases to trimming and J lost 5 bases, with 18 bases between them. The CDR3 sequence is CASSSPGVAVHNEQFF. CDR3 coding DNA: TGTGCCAGCAGTTCCCCGGGGGTAGCGGTTCACAATGAGCAGTTCTTC.

The genes are TRBV6-1 and TRBJ2-1, with 7 bases lining up with TRBD1. The CDR3 contains 17 residues. Germline loops: CDR1 MNHNS, CDR2 SASEGT. V shed 0 bases, J shed 6 bases, and the junction held 11 bases outside the gene matches. The CDR3 protein is CASSEAGPDREGNEQFF. CDR3 coding DNA: TGTGCCAGCAGTGAAGCGGGCCCAGACAGGGAAGGCAATGAGCAGTTCTTC.

The chain uses TRBV20-1 and TRBJ2-7; 7 nucleotides agree with TRBD1. The CDR3 consists of 13 residues. Germline trimming cut 6 bases from V and 2 bases from J; bases unmatched to any gene: 7. Germline V CDR1 and CDR2: DFQATT, SNEGSKA (reference sequence). The DNA of the CDR3 is TGCAGTGCCAGCCGGACAGGTACCTACGAGCAGTACTTC. As protein: CSASRTGTYEQYF.

This clonotype was seen more than once but under ten times. The chain carries TRBV6-2 or TRBV6-3 and TRBJ1-1, with D uncertain. Germline loops: CDR1 MNHEY, CDR2 SVGEGT. The V end lost 6 bases, the J end lost 5 bases, and 22 bases lay between the germline ends. The CDR3 totals 16 residues. CDR3 nucleotides: TGTGCCAGCAGAGTTAATTTGAGAAAAAGGGTGACTGAAGCTTTCTTT. It encodes CASRVNLRKRVTEAFF.

In its sample, this clonotype was seen many times. The rearrangement uses TRBV6-5 and TRBJ1-1, with a tentative D call TRBD1 (5 bases). Germline assignment: CDR1 MNHEY and CDR2 SVGAGI. Deletions cut 4 bases from V and 5 bases from J, with 11 bases between. There are 13 residues in the CDR3. The CDR3 is CASSSGPATEAFF. The CDR3 coding sequence is TGTGCCAGCAGTTCGGGACCGGCTACTGAAGCTTTCTTT.

As concerns this clonotype: This may come from a read error, since a much larger clone is one base off. The final CDR3 position lacks the conserved phenylalanine or tryptophan, pointing to a likely read error. The V call is TRBV12-3 or TRBV12-4, the J call TRBJ2-7, with 10 nucleotides matching TRBD1. Germline trimming cut 4 bases from V and 4 bases from J; bases unmatched to any gene: 7. The CDR3 consists of 15 residues. The CDR3 sequence is CASSSPTGGSYEQYY. The CDR3 DNA sequence: TGTGCCAGCAGTTCCCCGACAGGGGGCTCGTACGAGCAGTACTAC.

This clonotype showed up just a few times. The rearrangement uses TRBV7-9 and TRBJ1-6; D gene unclear. CDR3 size: 15 residues. V gave up 3 bases and J gave up 6 bases, with 12 bases separating them. Germline V gene data show CDR1 as SEHNR and CDR2 as FQNEAQ (reference sequence). The CDR3 reads CASSFARILNSPLHF. In DNA form, the CDR3 reads TGTGCCAGCAGCTTCGCCCGGATCCTTAATTCACCCCTCCACTTT.

This clonotype was seen at least ten times. V is TRBV12-3 or TRBV12-4 and J is TRBJ1-1; the D is unclear. CDR3 size: 13 residues. Trimming cost V 2 bases and J 1 base, with 5 bases left between them. Here the CDR3 reads CASSLKGNTEAFF. The CDR3 bases are TGTGCCAGCAGTTTAAAGGGGAACACTGAAGCTTTCTTT.

The chain carries TRBV20-1 and TRBJ2-5; a weak D match, TRBD1 (5 bases). The CDR3 covers 13 residues. The V end was cut by 6 bases, the J end by 2 bases, with 13 bases between. Germline V gives CDR1 DFQATT, CDR2 SNEGSKA (reference sequence). CDR3 DNA: TGCAGTGCCTCCGTTGGGGCACAAGAGACCCAGTACTTC. This sequence encodes CSASVGAQETQYF.